This T cell receptor (beta chain) was profiled in a study of T-cell memory formation after mild COVID-19. General study results and limits: Mostly located in CM and EM were contracting CD4+ clones, with contracting CD8+ clones located in EMRA.

The germline V gene encodes CDR1 GTSNPN and CDR2 SVGIG (reference sequence). The CDR3 consists of 12 residues. Turning to this clonotype: The antigen remains undetermined.

TCRdb analysed the 5' RACE reads with MiXCR anew, one entry per CDR3 protein. There are fewer than 250,000 distinct CDR3 sequences in the sample; around 25% occur only once, and over 10% lies in the top ten. The sequence was collected from an adult woman who had mild COVID-19 (a few samples of this study predate the infection). Cell type and time point are not known. Sequenced input: PBMCs or a T cell subset sorted from them (not recorded which). The V gene is TRBV30, the J gene TRBJ2-1; D is possibly TRBD1 (5 bases). CDR3 nucleotides: TGTGCTCACAGGACCCTCTACAATGAGCAGTTCTTC. Protein: CAHRTLYNEQFF.